These T cell receptor beta chains were read from a single sample in a study of cytomegalovirus exposure and HLA in healthy donors. Generated by immunoSEQ multiplex PCR, the TCRdb table keeps only in-frame clones and is missing some. The sample holds about 160,000 clones, around 84% seen once. Sequencing was done on a sample of PBMCs. The source of these receptors is a young man in good health and CMV-seronegative. CDR3s include the opening cysteine and the closing phenylalanine or tryptophan. A D gene is named only where the DNA matches it firmly. Clone size is shown for a subset of rows, as once, few, many or a class of expanded clone.

clone_size: .
v_call: TRBV5-4
j_call: TRBJ1-1
d_call: TRBD1
cdr3_aa: CASSWDSNTEAFF
cdr3_nt: TGTGCCAGCAGCTGGGACAGTAACACTGAAGCTTTCTTT

clone_size: .
v_call: TRBV2
j_call: TRBJ2-3
d_call: TRBD1
cdr3_aa: CASKIGGTPSDTQYF
cdr3_nt: TGTGCCAGCAAGATAGGGGGCACTCCATCAGATACGCAGTATTTT

clone_size: .
v_call: TRBV19
j_call: TRBJ2-3
d_call: .
cdr3_aa: CASSRRTSTDTQYF
cdr3_nt: TGTGCCAGTAGTCGGAGGACTAGCACAGATACGCAGTATTTT

clone_size: few
v_call: TRBV29-1
j_call: TRBJ1-2
d_call: .
cdr3_aa: CSVEVQEYGYTF
cdr3_nt: TGCAGCGTTGAAGTACAGGAATATGGCTACACCTTC

clone_size: once
v_call: TRBV6-1
j_call: TRBJ1-6
d_call: .
cdr3_aa: CASRGGSPLHF
cdr3_nt: TGTGCCAGCAGAGGGGGTTCACCCCTCCACTTT

clone_size: few
v_call: TRBV9
j_call: TRBJ1-5
d_call: TRBD1
cdr3_aa: CASSEGTASNQPQHF
cdr3_nt: TGTGCCAGCAGCGAGGGGACAGCTAGCAATCAGCCCCAGCATTTT

clone_size: .
v_call: TRBV27
j_call: TRBJ2-7
d_call: .
cdr3_aa: CASSGTPGVEQYF
cdr3_nt: TGTGCCAGCAGTGGTACACCAGGGGTCGAGCAGTACTTC

clone_size: .
v_call: TRBV9
j_call: TRBJ2-5
d_call: .
cdr3_aa: CASSVSEEETQYF
cdr3_nt: TGTGCCAGCAGCGTAAGTGAGGAGGAGACCCAGTACTTC

clone_size: .
v_call: TRBV2
j_call: TRBJ2-1
d_call: .
cdr3_aa: CASRDRGYNEQFF
cdr3_nt: TGTGCCAGCAGAGACAGAGGATACAATGAGCAGTTCTTC

clone_size: .
v_call: TRBV6-5
j_call: TRBJ2-5
d_call: TRBD2
cdr3_aa: CASHGTSGETQYF
cdr3_nt: TGTGCCAGTCACGGGACTAGTGGGGAGACCCAGTACTTC

clone_size: .
v_call: TRBV19
j_call: TRBJ1-5
d_call: .
cdr3_aa: CASSKRGGGQPQHF
cdr3_nt: TGTGCCAGTAGCAAGCGGGGGGGTGGTCAGCCCCAGCATTTT

clone_size: .
v_call: TRBV28
j_call: TRBJ2-7
d_call: TRBD1
cdr3_aa: CASSLWQQGAHEQYF
cdr3_nt: TGTGCCAGCAGTTTATGGCAACAGGGGGCCCACGAGCAGTACTTC

clone_size: .
v_call: TRBV5-1
j_call: TRBJ2-7
d_call: .
cdr3_aa: CASSRDTTFNYEQYF
cdr3_nt: TGCGCCAGCAGCCGGGACACGACCTTCAACTACGAGCAGTACTTC

clone_size: .
v_call: TRBV7-2
j_call: TRBJ2-7
d_call: .
cdr3_aa: CASRGGGTAYEQYF
cdr3_nt: TGTGCCAGCAGGGGGGGCGGGACAGCCTACGAGCAGTACTTC

clone_size: .
v_call: TRBV19
j_call: TRBJ1-5
d_call: .
cdr3_aa: CASSTGVGNQPQHF
cdr3_nt: TGTGCCAGTAGTACCGGGGTGGGCAATCAGCCCCAGCATTTT

clone_size: .
v_call: TRBV28
j_call: TRBJ2-1
d_call: TRBD2
cdr3_aa: CASSPPSGSRNEQFF
cdr3_nt: TGTGCCAGCAGTCCTCCTAGCGGGAGCCGCAATGAGCAGTTCTTC

clone_size: .
v_call: TRBV25-1
j_call: TRBJ1-1
d_call: .
cdr3_aa: CASSGRGGKEAFF
cdr3_nt: TGTGCCAGCAGTGGCCGGGGGGGTAAGGAAGCTTTCTTT

clone_size: .
v_call: TRBV28
j_call: TRBJ2-7
d_call: TRBD1
cdr3_aa: CASTRGTGVYEQYF
cdr3_nt: TGTGCCAGCACCCGTGGGACAGGGGTATACGAGCAGTACTTC

clone_size: .
v_call: TRBV9
j_call: TRBJ1-1
d_call: TRBD1
cdr3_aa: CASSVEGTGATEAFF
cdr3_nt: TGTGCCAGCAGCGTAGAAGGGACAGGGGCGACTGAAGCTTTCTTT

clone_size: .
v_call: TRBV15
j_call: TRBJ1-2
d_call: TRBD1
cdr3_aa: CATSRGGQDPKGYTF
cdr3_nt: TGTGCCACCAGCAGAGGGGGACAGGACCCGAAAGGCTACACCTTC

clone_size: .
v_call: TRBV6-6
j_call: TRBJ1-2
d_call: .
cdr3_aa: CASSQGSTNGYTF
cdr3_nt: TGTGCCAGCAGTCAGGGGTCGACGAACGGCTACACCTTC

clone_size: .
v_call: TRBV4-1
j_call: TRBJ1-2
d_call: .
cdr3_aa: CASSQPRRGVIYGYTF
cdr3_nt: TGCGCCAGCAGCCAACCCAGACGGGGGGTGATCTATGGCTACACCTTC

clone_size: .
v_call: TRBV19
j_call: TRBJ1-1
d_call: .
cdr3_aa: CASSKRGRPEAFF
cdr3_nt: TGTGCCAGTAGTAAACGGGGGAGGCCTGAAGCTTTCTTT

clone_size: .
v_call: TRBV6-1
j_call: TRBJ2-5
d_call: .
cdr3_aa: CASSEFTGLKETQYF
cdr3_nt: TGTGCCAGCAGTGAATTCACAGGGCTTAAAGAGACCCAGTACTTC

clone_size: .
v_call: TRBV28
j_call: TRBJ1-2
d_call: .
cdr3_aa: CASSLSLAREQGRGGYTF
cdr3_nt: TGTGCCAGCAGTTTAAGCCTTGCCCGGGAACAGGGAAGGGGTGGCTACACCTTC

clone_size: .
v_call: TRBV9
j_call: TRBJ2-3
d_call: .
cdr3_aa: CASSVASPGDTQYF
cdr3_nt: TGTGCCAGCAGCGTAGCATCCCCAGGGGATACGCAGTATTTT

clone_size: .
v_call: TRBV10-3
j_call: TRBJ2-2
d_call: TRBD1
cdr3_aa: CAISERSGGTGELFF
cdr3_nt: TGTGCCATCAGTGAGAGATCAGGGGGCACCGGGGAGCTGTTTTTT

clone_size: .
v_call: TRBV6-1
j_call: TRBJ2-5
d_call: TRBD2
cdr3_aa: CASSEWGSGDGETQYF
cdr3_nt: TGTGCCAGCAGTGAATGGGGTAGCGGGGACGGGGAGACCCAGTACTTC

clone_size: .
v_call: TRBV12-5
j_call: TRBJ1-2
d_call: .
cdr3_aa: CASGLGGQGLLDGYTF
cdr3_nt: TGTGCTAGTGGTTTGGGGGGGCAGGGGCTCCTGGATGGCTACACCTTC

clone_size: once
v_call: TRBV2
j_call: TRBJ1-1
d_call: .
cdr3_aa: CASSEALSFTEAFF
cdr3_nt: TGTGCCAGCAGTGAAGCGTTATCGTTCACTGAAGCTTTCTTT

clone_size: few
v_call: TRBV9
j_call: TRBJ1-1
d_call: TRBD1
cdr3_aa: CASSVAGTGSEAFF
cdr3_nt: TGTGCCAGCAGCGTAGCTGGGACAGGGTCTGAAGCTTTCTTT

clone_size: .
v_call: TRBV28
j_call: TRBJ2-3
d_call: .
cdr3_aa: CASSFTSGLRVDTQYF
cdr3_nt: TGTGCCAGCAGTTTTACGTCGGGACTGAGGGTAGATACGCAGTATTTT